A single sample is the source of the 11 T cell receptor beta chains below, sequenced in a study of T-cell reconstitution after alpha-beta-depleted transplantation in children. A TCRbeta library incorporating unique molecular identifiers was prepared. TCRdb re-derived calls from the PCR reads in MiXCR, one entry per CDR3 protein. The table has 800,000 to 1,000,000 distinct CDR3 sequences, about 26% seen once; the top ten hold about 28%. This sample comprised PBMCs, mostly from graft donor cells, obtained 360 days after TCRalphabeta/CD19-depleted stem cell transplant. The receptors originated from a boy younger than two who had a stem cell transplant for SCID, so the T cells may come from the graft donor.

The chain links TRBV28 to TRBJ1-6, with 8 bases fitting TRBD1. J lost 2 bases, V lost 7 bases, and 1 base had no gene match. The CDR3 consists of 14 residues. Germline CDR1 MDHEN, CDR2 SYDVKM. CDR3 loop: CASKQGAYNSPLHF. CDR3 coding DNA: TGTGCCAGCAAACAGGGGGCCTATAATTCACCCCTCCACTTT.

The rearrangement uses TRBV12-5 and TRBJ2-7; tentatively, D is TRBD1 (6 bases). Germline CDR1 LGHNT, CDR2 FRNRAP. Trimming removed 4 bases at V and 1 base at J, with 17 bases between. The CDR3 is 16 amino acids. The CDR3 DNA sequence: TGTGCTAGTGGTTCCCCAGCAGGGGTCCTTTCCTACGAGCAGTACTTC. Protein sequence: CASGSPAGVLSYEQYF.

The chain combines TRBV11-2 with TRBJ2-7, with D possibly matching TRBD2 (5 bases). V was clipped by 3 bases and J by 2 bases, with 14 bases between them. Germline CDR1 is SGHAT and CDR2 is FQNNGV. This CDR3 has 15 residues. Written as DNA, the CDR3 is TGTGCCAGCAGCTTCGAGGGCGGTCCGACCTACGAGCAGTACTTC. It yields the protein CASSFEGGPTYEQYF.

The chain is built from TRBV18 and TRBJ2-7, with D possibly being TRBD1 (6 bases). Trimming took off 3 bases at V and 5 bases at J, with 8 bases between the two ends. CDR1 and CDR2 (germline): KGHSH, LQKENI. The CDR3 sequence is 12 residues long. CDR3 DNA sequence: TGTGCCAGCTCACCTAACAGGGACGAGCAGTACTTC. Its protein is CASSPNRDEQYF.

The rearrangement uses TRBV12-3 or TRBV12-4 and TRBJ2-1, with 7 bases matching TRBD2. Trimming removed 7 bases from V and 6 bases from J; junction bases left unmatched: 15. CDR3 length: 16 amino acids. CDR3 amino acids: CASILRGKRGTNEQFF. The CDR3 DNA is TGTGCCAGCATTCTAAGAGGGAAGCGGGGTACCAATGAGCAGTTCTTC.

This clonotype has a handful of counts. This chain links TRBV12-3 or TRBV12-4 with TRBJ1-1; D call uncertain. The CDR3 extends over 13 amino acids. V was pared by 5 bases and J by 0 bases, with 7 bases between. The CDR3 DNA reads TGTGCCAGCAGTGCCCGATTGAACACTGAAGCTTTCTTT. Its translation: CASSARLNTEAFF.

As DNA, the CDR3 is TGTGCCAGCAGCTTAGCAGGACTAACCGAGCAGTACTTC. It encodes CASSLAGLTEQYF. V usage is TRBV11-2 and J usage is TRBJ2-7, with D possibly TRBD2 on 6 matching bases. Germline V gene sequence: CDR1 SGHAT, CDR2 FQNNGV. Trimming cost V 1 base and J 6 bases, with 10 bases left between them. The CDR3 loop spans 13 amino acids.

This clonotype appeared a few times. The gene calls are TRBV28 and TRBJ1-4, with D tentatively TRBD1 (5 bases). This CDR3 is built from 13 residues. V shed 7 bases and J shed 8 bases, with 14 bases lying between them. Germline CDR1 and CDR2: MDHEN and SYDVKM. As DNA, the CDR3 is TGTGCCAGCACAGGGCCCCCTGGGGAAAAACTGTTTTTT. Its protein is CASTGPPGEKLFF.

The V gene is TRBV4-1, the J gene TRBJ2-5; possible D gene TRBD1, 8 bases. CDR1 is MGHRA and CDR2 is YSYEKL in the germline V gene. V gave up 3 bases and J gave up 1 base, with 18 bases separating them. The CDR3 runs 17 residues. Here the CDR3 reads CASSHTGGGDPQETQYF. Here the CDR3 DNA reads TGCGCCAGCAGCCATACAGGGGGAGGGGACCCCCAAGAGACCCAGTACTTC.

The chain links TRBV10-3 to TRBJ2-1, with D perhaps matching TRBD1 (5 bases). Germline V CDR1 and CDR2: ENHRY, SYGVKD. The CDR3 has 13 residues. V was pared by 4 bases and J by 6 bases, with 10 bases between. CDR3 loop: CAISANQGNEQFF. The CDR3 coding sequence is TGTGCCATCAGTGCGAATCAGGGCAATGAGCAGTTCTTC.

The table lists this clonotype with a few counts. The chain links TRBV28 to TRBJ1-4; D ambiguous. The germline V and J ends were trimmed by 5 bases and 0 bases, with 10 bases remaining between them. Germline CDR1 and CDR2: MDHEN and SYDVKM. There are 15 residues in the CDR3. The CDR3 protein is CASSTPGTTNEKLFF. The CDR3 DNA is TGTGCCAGCAGTACTCCAGGCACAACTAATGAAAAACTGTTTTTT.